What follows describes a single T cell receptor beta chain. TCRdb's table, derived via immunoSEQ multiplex PCR, lists solely in-frame clones and lacks some. This table holds about 150,000 clones, 90% to 95% found once. This entry belongs to a study of control samples from healthy donors and cancer patients. Trimming shortened V by 1 base and J by 1 base, and 10 bases separated the two germline ends. The CDR3 has 15 amino acids. Germline values: CDR1 MGHRA, CDR2 YSYEKL. The V gene is TRBV4-1, the J gene TRBJ2-5; no definite D call. The sequencing sample was made of blood. The sequence was collected from a woman younger than 35 in good health. CDR3 sequence reads: CASSQVAQTQETQYF. CDR3 DNA sequence: TGCGCCAGCAGCCAAGTCGCACAGACCCAAGAGACCCAGTACTTC.